Listed here are 21 T cell receptor beta chains from one sample, sequenced in a study of neurological immune-mediated disorders. Regarding time point: longitudinal time-point 1 (baseline). Each CDR3 protein is one row after TCRdb ran MiXCR on the 5' RACE reads. This sample has about 60,000 distinct CDR3 sequences; 9.5% to 12% occur once, and the top ten carry about 6.3%. Input material: PBMCs. The receptors stem from a male donor with HTLV-1-associated myelopathy (HAM/TSP).

This clonotype was found many times. The chain is built from TRBV3-1 and TRBJ1-1; D may be TRBD1 (5 bases). The CDR3 has 17 amino acids. The V and J ends lost 1 base and 7 bases respectively, with 22 bases between them. CDR1 is LGHDT, CDR2 YNNKEL, per germline (reference sequence). CDR3 loop: CASSQGFQAGTNGEAFF. The CDR3 coding sequence is TGTGCCAGCAGCCAAGGGTTCCAGGCAGGGACTAACGGTGAAGCTTTCTTT.

This clonotype was counted many times. This chain links TRBV6-6 with TRBJ2-3, with TRBD1 matching 7 bases. The V segment lost 0 bases and the J segment 0 bases; nucleotides outside the gene matches: 3. The CDR3 covers 16 residues. The germline V gene encodes CDR1 MNHNY and CDR2 SVGAGI (reference sequence). Here the CDR3 DNA reads TGTGCCAGCAGTTACTCAGGGGGCTCTAGCACAGATACGCAGTATTTT. Translation gives CASSYSGGSSTDTQYF.

This clonotype came up many times. For the CDR3, the DNA is TGTGCCAGCAGCCCCGGGACAGGCGTACTCGTCAACACCATATATTTT. Its protein product is CASSPGTGVLVNTIYF. The chain has TRBV5-6 and TRBJ1-3; 8 bases line up with TRBD1. The CDR3 has 16 residues. The V gene's germline CDR1 is SGHDT and CDR2 YYEEEE. Unmatched junction bases numbered 13, after V lost 4 bases and J lost 7 bases.

Ten or more counts support this clonotype. The chain couples TRBV7-9 to TRBJ2-1; no clear D gene. This CDR3 has 16 amino acids. Germline assignment: CDR1 SEHNR and CDR2 FQNEAQ (reference sequence). Trimming removed 5 bases from V and 0 bases from J, with 14 bases in between. In DNA, the CDR3 is TGTGCCAGCAGCCCCAGGTGGAGTTCCTCCTACAATGAGCAGTTCTTC. It encodes CASSPRWSSSYNEQFF.

This clonotype came up many times. The chain joins TRBV20-1 to TRBJ2-3; D is perhaps TRBD2 (5 bases). V lost 7 bases and J lost 0, with 8 bases in between. The CDR3 covers 12 residues. CDR1 and CDR2 (germline): DFQATT, SNEGSKA (reference sequence). The CDR3 nucleotides read TGCAGTGGGAAGCGGAGCACAGATACGCAGTATTTT. Its protein is CSGKRSTDTQYF.

This clonotype was counted ten times or more. The chain joins TRBV5-6 to TRBJ2-7, with no clear D. Germline V gene sequence: CDR1 SGHDT, CDR2 YYEEEE. The V and J ends lost 2 bases and 4 bases respectively, with 19 bases between them. The CDR3 totals 16 residues. The CDR3 sequence is CASSLQGPTLGYEQYF. The DNA for the CDR3 is TGTGCCAGCAGCTTACAAGGACCGACCCTTGGTTACGAGCAGTACTTC.

In its sample, this clonotype was seen many times. The rearrangement joins TRBV5-1 to TRBJ2-5, with D unclear. In germline, CDR1 is SGHRS, CDR2 YFSETQ. There are 14 residues in the CDR3. The V gene lost 4 bases and the J gene lost 1 base, with 11 bases spanning the gap. The CDR3 nucleotides read TGCGCCAGCAGCCCGCAGAGTCCCCAAGAGACCCAGTACTTC. It translates to CASSPQSPQETQYF.

This clonotype came up many times. V and J are TRBV28 and TRBJ2-6; D tentatively fits TRBD1 or TRBD2 (5 bases each). The CDR3 spans 15 residues. V lost 3 bases and J 4 bases, leaving 10 bases between the germline ends. The germline gives CDR1 MDHEN, CDR2 SYDVKM. The CDR3 sequence is CASSFWGTGANVLTF. Written as DNA, the CDR3 is TGTGCCAGCAGTTTTTGGGGGACCGGGGCCAACGTCCTGACTTTC.

This clonotype was recorded at least ten times. This sequence joins TRBV4-3 and TRBJ1-1; D is unresolved. The CDR3 sequence is 14 residues long. CDR1 and CDR2 from the germline V gene are LGHNA and YSLEER. V lost 1 base and J 10 bases, leaving 16 bases between the germline ends. As DNA, the CDR3 is TGCGCCAGCAGCCAAGTCCCCGACCCCGTCGGAGCTTTCTTT. Its translation is CASSQVPDPVGAFF.

This clonotype was found many times. This chain uses TRBV27 with TRBJ2-5, with D perhaps assigned TRBD1 or TRBD2 (7 bases each). Per germline, CDR1 MNHEY and CDR2 SMNVEV (reference sequence). This CDR3 is 18 amino acids long. V shed 2 bases and J shed 1 base, with 20 bases lying between them. As DNA, the CDR3 is TGTGCCAGCAGTTTAAGGGGGACAGTTTGGGGGGGCCAAGAGACCCAGTACTTC. Translated, it gives CASSLRGTVWGGQETQYF.

This clonotype was observed at least ten times. The chain carries TRBV5-1 and TRBJ1-4, with a possible D match to TRBD1 (6 bases). Germline CDR1 is SGHRS and CDR2 is YFSETQ. V was trimmed by 0 bases and J by 0 bases, leaving 9 bases between them. CDR3 length equals 16 residues. The CDR3 DNA reads as TGCGCCAGCAGCTTGGGGACAGTGTCAACTAATGAAAAACTGTTTTTT. This translates into CASSLGTVSTNEKLFF.

At least ten counts were recorded for this clonotype. The chain is built from TRBV29-1 and TRBJ2-7; D gene ambiguous. The CDR3 has 13 residues. Germline loops: CDR1 SQVTM, CDR2 ANQGSEA. V was pared by 5 bases and J by 1 base, with 12 bases between. The chain's CDR3 is CSVQNPLSYEQYF. Here the CDR3 DNA reads TGCAGCGTTCAGAACCCCCTTTCCTACGAGCAGTACTTC.

This clonotype was detected many times. This chain joins TRBV5-1 and TRBJ1-3; D not resolved. The CDR3 spans 16 residues. CDR1 SGHRS and CDR2 YFSETQ come from the germline V gene. Trimming took off 0 bases at V and 4 bases at J, with 14 bases between the two ends. The CDR3 coding sequence is TGCGCCAGCAGCTTGGCCTCCAACACAGCCGGAAACACCATATATTTT. Residues: CASSLASNTAGNTIYF.

In regard to this clonotype: This may arise from a read error, as a much more abundant clone is one base away. Here the CDR3 reads CASSVEVNKPTGEPFF. For the CDR3, the DNA is TGTGCCAGCAGCGTAGAGGTTAATAAACCCACCGGGGAGCCGTTTTTT. The rearrangement uses TRBV9 and TRBJ2-2, with a tentative D call TRBD2 (5 bases). This CDR3 contains 16 residues. CDR1 is SGDLS, CDR2 YYNGEE, per germline.

This clonotype was picked up many times. This sequence joins TRBV29-1 and TRBJ2-5; D not certain. The CDR3 is 13 residues long. The V end lost 3 bases, the J end lost 1 base, and 9 bases lay between the germline ends. Per germline, CDR1 SQVTM and CDR2 ANQGSEA. Here the CDR3 DNA reads TGCAGCGTTGATAGGCAGTCCCAAGAGACCCAGTACTTC. This translates into CSVDRQSQETQYF.

This chain joins TRBV29-1 and TRBJ1-4; possibly TRBD1 for D (5 bases). The CDR3 runs to 17 residues. The germline gives CDR1 SQVTM, CDR2 ANQGSEA. Trimming shortened V by 4 bases and J by 2 bases, and 20 bases separated the two germline ends. The CDR3 reads CSVAGLPGFGTNEKLFF. The CDR3 coding sequence is TGCAGCGTTGCGGGACTCCCAGGGTTCGGCACTAATGAAAAACTGTTTTTT. The full variable domain, its missing parts supplied by reference TRBV29-1 and TRBJ1-4, is SAVISQKPSRDICQRGTSLTIQCQVDSQVTMMFWYRQQPGQSLTLIATANQGSEATYESGFVIDKFPISRPNLTFSTLTVSNMSPEDSSIYLCSVAGLPGFGTNEKLFFGSGTQLSVL.

The sample holds many counts of this clonotype. The V gene is TRBV5-1, the J gene TRBJ2-3, with 10 bases matching TRBD2. The CDR3 totals 16 residues. V was clipped by 4 bases and J by 6 bases; unmatched bases: 11. In germline, CDR1 is SGHRS, CDR2 YFSETQ. CDR3 DNA sequence: TGCGCCAGCAGCAGGACTCTAGCGGGGGCCATGGATACGCAGTATTTT. Its translation: CASSRTLAGAMDTQYF.

The rearrangement uses TRBV7-8 and TRBJ2-5; 8 bases agree with TRBD2. With V trimmed by 4 bases and J by 5 bases, 15 bases remained unmatched. Germline V gives CDR1 SGHVS, CDR2 FQNEAQ. The CDR3 contains 17 residues. CDR3 sequence (DNA): TGTGCCAGCAGCTCGGGACTAGTGGGTGACCTTAAGGAGACCCAGTACTTC. This translates into CASSSGLVGDLKETQYF.

This clonotype was counted many times. The chain employs TRBV20-1 and TRBJ1-2, with 7 positions matching TRBD1. J gave up 3 bases and V 2 bases, and 6 bases lay outside the gene matches. CDR1 DFQATT and CDR2 SNEGSKA come from the germline V gene (reference sequence). CDR3 length: 14 amino acids. CDR3 bases: TGCAGTGCTAGACCGGGACAGCAACACTATGGCTACACCTTC. It codes for CSARPGQQHYGYTF.

This clonotype was observed many times. This chain links TRBV20-1 with TRBJ1-5, with D maybe TRBD1 (5 bases). This CDR3 contains 13 residues. The V gene lost 5 bases and the J gene lost 9 bases, with 17 bases spanning the gap. Germline V lookup: CDR1 DFQATT, CDR2 SNEGSKA (reference sequence). The CDR3 sequence is CSAPPQGYGPQHF. The CDR3 nucleotides are TGCAGTGCTCCCCCCCAGGGATACGGGCCCCAGCATTTT.

This clonotype was recorded many times. This rearrangement joins TRBV6-6 to TRBJ2-3; possible D gene TRBD1, 5 bases. Trimming pared 2 bases from V and 9 bases from J, leaving 24 bases between. This CDR3 has 17 residues. Germline lookup yields CDR1 MNHNY and CDR2 SVGAGI (reference sequence). Here the CDR3 DNA reads TGTGCCAGCAGTTACGGTAGGGGAACAAAGGGCCGGATCACGCAGTATTTT. Translation: CASSYGRGTKGRITQYF.